Following are 4 T cell receptor beta chains from one sample sequenced in a study of beta chain features in type 1 diabetes. Their antigens are not known. Study observations and caveats: People with Type 1 diabetes carried modestly yet significantly shorter TCRB CDR3s in all four CD4+ subsets.

All of the isolated RNA was reverse transcribed, so expressed TCRB transcripts were sequenced. The protocol was immunoSEQ multiplex PCR, while the TCRdb copy is restricted to in-frame clones and leaves out a portion. The table records about 99,000 clones, 25% to 35% of them present only once. The sequencing sample was made of central memory CD4+ T cells from blood. The source is a woman between 18 and 29 years old with type 1 diabetes.

The rearrangement links TRBV19 to TRBJ2-1; a weak D match, TRBD2 (6 bases). The CDR3 sequence is 12 residues long. V lost 8 bases and J 10 bases, leaving 15 bases between the germline ends. Germline CDR1 and CDR2: LNHDA and SQIVND (reference sequence). This CDR3 reads CASRLGSREQFF. The CDR3 nucleotides read TGTGCCAGTCGACTAGGGTCGAGGGAGCAGTTCTTC.

The chain joins TRBV9 to TRBJ1-4; TRBD1 matches 7 bases. Germline V gene data show CDR1 as SGDLS and CDR2 as YYNGEE. V lost 3 bases to trimming and J lost 4 bases; unmatched junction nucleotides: 6. CDR3 length: 15 residues. CDR3 coding DNA: TGTGCCAGCAGCGCAGGGACAGTCCTTAATGAAAAACTGTTTTTT. This translates into CASSAGTVLNEKLFF. Variable domain in full (rest from reference TRBV9 and TRBJ1-4): DSGVTQTPKHLITATGQRVTLRCSPRSGDLSVYWYQQSLDQGLQFLIQYYNGEERAKGNILERFSAQQFPDLHSELNLSSLELGDSALYFCASSAGTVLNEKLFFGSGTQLSVL.

This clone was seen a few times. The V gene is TRBV10-3, the J gene TRBJ2-7; 9 bases are shared with TRBD1. The CDR3 sequence is 14 residues long. Germline V gene lookup returns CDR1 ENHRY and CDR2 SYGVKD. V shed 9 bases, J shed 5 bases, and the junction held 11 bases outside the gene matches. As DNA, the CDR3 is TGTGCCATTCGGATCCGGGACAGGGATAACGAGCAGTACTTC. This codes for CAIRIRDRDNEQYF.

The V gene is TRBV7-2, the J gene TRBJ2-3; a possible D gene is TRBD2 (5 bases). This CDR3 has 14 amino acids. V was cut by 1 base and J by 4 bases, with 9 bases left in between. Germline CDR1 SGHTA, CDR2 FQGNSA. CDR3 residues: CASSLDAGADTQYF. CDR3 nucleotide sequence: TGTGCCAGCAGCTTAGACGCCGGGGCAGATACGCAGTATTTT.